This is a list of T cell receptor beta chains from one sample in a study of chemoradiotherapy in HPV16-positive cancers. Sequenced by immunoSEQ multiplex PCR; TCRdb stores in-frame clones only, minus some. The profile shows fewer than 3,500 clones, approximately 84% of them singletons. Specimen: tumor tissue, collected from a patient who underwent chemoradiotherapy. Every receptor here comes from a human donor with HPV-associated anogenital cancer. Both conserved end residues are trimmed from each CDR3.

V gene,J gene,CDR3 protein
TRBV29-1,TRBJ1-1,SVDPGGATEAF
TRBV5-6,TRBJ1-1,ASSPRGTTTEAF
TRBV5-4,TRBJ2-5,ATGRGTGGGETQY
TRBV19,TRBJ2-3,ASSIDPPSGSSDTQY
TRBV27,TRBJ1-2,ASSSHSGGLNGYT
TRBV10-3,TRBJ1-5,AISEYVGVDNQPQH
TRBV2,TRBJ1-5,AGSSIASNQPQH
TRBV27,TRBJ1-5,ASRFRGLGQPQH
TRBV28,TRBJ2-3,AIIPGTGTDTQY
TRBV10-2,TRBJ2-1,ASSEDGPRSYNEQF
TRBV5-1,TRBJ2-7,ASSGGTSGSGSYEQY
TRBV4-3,TRBJ2-1,ASSLLAGGSYNEQF
TRBV7-6,TRBJ2-1,ASSLDVTSGGYNEQF
TRBV4-2,TRBJ1-1,ASSRLDGMNTEAF
TRBV5-4,TRBJ1-4,ASSQQGAAEKLF
TRBV15,TRBJ1-2,ATSLQENYGYT
TRBV4-2,TRBJ2-3,ASSQDLGGTDTQY
TRBV25-1,TRBJ1-1,ASSEGSGTTSSEAF
TRBV6-1,TRBJ1-5,ASRGGKNQPQH
TRBV27,TRBJ2-1,ASSLSGRVYEQF
TRBV7-6,TRBJ1-4,ASSFNRGGTNEKLF
TRBV19,TRBJ1-2,ASSPGRLYGYT
TRBV2,TRBJ2-7,ASELPGGQGEYEQY
TRBV5-1,TRBJ2-5,ASSDGQGRGQETQY
TRBV5-1,TRBJ2-5,ASSPGQGQETQY
TRBV4-2,TRBJ2-5,ASSQDLRGETQY
TRBV9,TRBJ1-2,ASSSPGGYGYT
TRBV28,TRBJ1-1,ASSGRGGSNTEAF
TRBV11-1,TRBJ2-7,ASADRGFLYEQY
TRBV7-2,TRBJ1-2,ASSPSGQGLGYT
TRBV10-2,TRBJ2-2,ATGPLISGRGTGELF
TRBV20-1,TRBJ1-1,SALDRGAF
TRBV7-9,TRBJ1-2,ASTFSGGYGYT
TRBV6-5,TRBJ2-5,ASIGWETQY
TRBV11-2,TRBJ1-2,ASSLGARGDYGYT
TRBV6-8,TRBJ1-1,ASSYREANTEAF
TRBV7-2,TRBJ2-1,ASSFGGGASNNEQF
TRBV5-1,TRBJ1-1,ASSLWDMNTEAF
TRBV5-4,TRBJ1-2,ASSRQENYGYT
TRBV11-2,TRBJ2-5,ASSLEPGLAQY